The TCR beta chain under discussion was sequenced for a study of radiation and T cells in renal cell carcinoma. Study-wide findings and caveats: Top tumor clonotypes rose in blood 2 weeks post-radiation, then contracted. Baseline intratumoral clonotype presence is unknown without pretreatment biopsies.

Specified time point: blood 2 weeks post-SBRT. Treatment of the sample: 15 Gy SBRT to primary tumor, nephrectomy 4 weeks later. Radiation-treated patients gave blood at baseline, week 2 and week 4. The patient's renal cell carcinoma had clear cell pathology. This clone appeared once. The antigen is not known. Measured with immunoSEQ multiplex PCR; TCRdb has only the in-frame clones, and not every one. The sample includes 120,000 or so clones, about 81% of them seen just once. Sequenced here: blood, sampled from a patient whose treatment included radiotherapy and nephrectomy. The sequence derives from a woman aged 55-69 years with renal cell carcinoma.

The chain's CDR3 is CASSLQGGGYEQYF. The CDR3 DNA follows: TGTGCCAGCAGCCTTCAGGGGGGTGGCTACGAGCAGTACTTC. This chain links TRBV7-8 with TRBJ2-7, with D maybe TRBD1 (7 bases). The V gene's germline CDR1 is SGHVS and CDR2 FQNEAQ. Trimming stripped 5 bases from V and 3 bases from J, with 14 bases between. This CDR3 spans 14 amino acids.